This T cell receptor beta chain was obtained from a study of T cells in Graves' hyperthyroidism and ophthalmopathy. Looking at the study overall: Blood was drawn when the patient was first diagnosed and still untreated.

This clonotype has at least ten counts. Its antigen is unidentified. Preceding any ophthalmopathy symptoms, the blood sample dates from first hyperthyroidism diagnosis. The CDR3 runs to 14 residues. Germline assignment: CDR1 MNHNS and CDR2 SASEGT. V gave up 6 bases and J gave up 7 bases, with 15 bases separating them. The TCR beta CDR3 regions underwent amplification using RNA transcripts as the source. HTBI primers were the set used in a first-round RT-PCR of the TCR CDR3. TCRdb reanalysed the multiplex PCR reads using MiXCR and keeps one entry per CDR3 protein. The repertoire holds approximately 150,000 distinct CDR3 sequences, with approximately 9% as singletons. The study, taken as a whole, reports: The model identified upcoming ophthalmopathy a median around 6 months ahead of onset.

The specimen sequenced was blood. The chain links TRBV6-1 to TRBJ1-4; no reliable D call. The source is a woman between 18 and 30 years old with Graves' hyperthyroidism that later progressed to Graves' ophthalmopathy. As DNA, the CDR3 is TGTGCCAGCAGGGATACTCAATGGGGTGAAAAACTGTTTTTT. Protein sequence: CASRDTQWGEKLFF.